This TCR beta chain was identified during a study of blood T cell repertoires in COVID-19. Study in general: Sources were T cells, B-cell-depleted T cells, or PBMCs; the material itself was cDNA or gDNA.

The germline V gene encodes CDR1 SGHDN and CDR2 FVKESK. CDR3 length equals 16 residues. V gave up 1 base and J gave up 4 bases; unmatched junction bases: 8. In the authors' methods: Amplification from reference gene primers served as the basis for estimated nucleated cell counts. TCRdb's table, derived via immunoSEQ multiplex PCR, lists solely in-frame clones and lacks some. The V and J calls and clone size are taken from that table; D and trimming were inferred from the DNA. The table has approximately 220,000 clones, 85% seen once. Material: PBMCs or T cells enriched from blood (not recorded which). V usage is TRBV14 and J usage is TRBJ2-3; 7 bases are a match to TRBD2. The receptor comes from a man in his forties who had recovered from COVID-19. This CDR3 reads CASSQGLARGADTQYF. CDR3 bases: TGTGCCAGCAGCCAAGGACTAGCCCGAGGGGCAGATACGCAGTATTTT.